This T cell receptor beta chain was recorded in a study of T cell responses to AZD1222 COVID-19 vaccine. Regarding the study as a whole: Among spike-specific TCRs, nearly half reportedly target unmutated variant regions. Only a handful of AZD1222 recipients tested seropositive at baseline. In all cases, repertoires were sampled only after the peak T cell response.

Germline assignment: CDR1 ENHRY and CDR2 SYGVKD. The CDR3 spans 13 residues. V lost 8 bases and J lost 9; bases outside the gene matches: 6. As concerns this clone: What it recognizes is unknown.

Combined were second doses at about 4 or about 12 weeks. Sequencing used immunoSEQ multiplex PCR; TCRdb keeps in-frame clones, though not all of them. The sample consists of some 150,000 clones, approximately 89% of them appearing once. Sequencing was performed on peripheral blood, taken 28 days after the second AZD1222 dose. The chain is built from TRBV10-3 and TRBJ1-6; 8 nucleotides match TRBD1. This TCR derives from an adult who received the AZD1222 COVID-19 vaccine. The chain's CDR3 is CAIGQGLSSPLHF. The CDR3 DNA follows: TGTGCCATCGGACAGGGTTTAAGTTCACCCCTCCACTTT.